Included here is one T cell receptor (beta chain) sequence, with context. Participants had their cohort set by participant-reported clinical history. A COVID-19 case was met by exposed participants within 2 weeks before study entry. The sample belongs to a study of blood T cell repertoires in COVID-19. Looking at the study overall: Whether acute or convalescent, the COVID-19 samples came from the United States, Italy and Spain.

Assay: immunoSEQ multiplex PCR; the TCRdb copy retains only in-frame clones and omits some. The sample yields 230,000 or so clones, 85% seen once. Germline trimming cut 6 bases from V and 3 bases from J; bases unmatched to any gene: 5. The CDR3 sequence is 14 residues long. Germline CDR1 is MNHEY and CDR2 is SVGAGI. The J gene is TRBJ2-7, the V gene TRBV6-5; TRBD1 matches at 10 bases. The TCR comes from a woman aged 45 to 65 who had been exposed to COVID-19. The sequencing sample was made of PBMCs or T cells enriched from blood (not recorded which). CDR3 loop: CASSDRDRGYEQYF. As DNA, the CDR3 is TGTGCCAGCAGCGACCGGGACAGGGGCTACGAGCAGTACTTC.